Listed below are T cell receptor beta chains from one sample, sequenced in a study of identical twins. One entry per CDR3 protein, called by TCRdb with MiXCR from the 5' RACE reads. The sample yields 640,000 or so distinct CDR3 sequences, around 6% seen once. The sample was naive T cells sorted from blood. The receptors here all came from a man younger than 35 in good health. Both conserved end residues are part of each CDR3. Each record gives: D gene, clone size, J gene, V gene, CDR3 DNA, CDR3 protein. The D gene is left open where the match is weak. Clone size is not always given. Where it is, it says once, few, many or a class for expanded clones.

>-|many|TRBJ2-3|TRBV11-2
TGTGCCAGCAGCTTTGGCACCCCTACGCAGTATTTT
CASSFGTPTQYF
>TRBD1|many|TRBJ2-1|TRBV24-1
TGTGCCACCAGAGAGACAGGGGTAGGGAATGAGCAGTTCTTC
CATRETGVGNEQFF
>TRBD2|many|TRBJ2-3|TRBV7-2
TGTGCCAGCAGCTCCAGTAGCGGGAGCGGCACAGATACGCAGTATTTT
CASSSSSGSGTDTQYF
>-|many|TRBJ1-6|TRBV6-2/TRBV6-3
TGTGCCAGCAGTTCTTTGACCCCAGGGAGCTTTCGGAGCTCCTATAATTCACCCCTCCACTTT
CASSSLTPGSFRSSYNSPLHF
>TRBD2|many|TRBJ2-1|TRBV3-1
TGTGCCAGCAGCCAAGGAACTAGCGGGAGTCCCATTGAGCAGTTCTTC
CASSQGTSGSPIEQFF
>TRBD2|many|TRBJ2-1|TRBV7-9
TGTGCCAGCAGCTTCGGACTAGCGGGAGGCCCCTACAATGAGCAGTTCTTC
CASSFGLAGGPYNEQFF
>-|once|TRBJ2-5|TRBV7-9
TGTGCCAGCAGCCCGACAGGACACCTCCAAGAGACCCAGTACTTC
CASSPTGHLQETQYF
>-|few|TRBJ2-1|TRBV19
TGTGCCAGTAAAAAAGGGGGGCTCGATGAGCAGTTCTTC
CASKKGGLDEQFF
>TRBD2|few|TRBJ2-7|TRBV20-1
TGCAGTGCTAGAGACCCTAGCGGGAGGCGGGTCCCCGAGCAGTACTTC
CSARDPSGRRVPEQYF
>TRBD2|many|TRBJ2-7|TRBV7-9
TGTGCCAGCAGTTTTTCGACTAGCGGGATCTCCTACGAGCAGTACTTC
CASSFSTSGISYEQYF
>TRBD1|many|TRBJ2-1|TRBV29-1
TGCAGCGCACGACAGGGGCTTTACAATGAGCAGTTCTTC
CSARQGLYNEQFF
>TRBD2|-|TRBJ2-1|TRBV4-2
TGTGCCAGCAGCCTCCAGAGGACTAGCGGGAGTCTGCGGGGTCAAACCCCCAATGAGCAGTTCTTC
CASSLQRTSGSLRGQTPNEQFF
>-|few|TRBJ2-3|TRBV24-1
TGTGCCACCAGTGATTTCAGTCGACAGAGCACAGATACGCAGTATTTT
CATSDFSRQSTDTQYF
>TRBD1|few|TRBJ2-6|TRBV18
TGTGCCAGCTCGGACGGACAGGGACGGGGGTCTGGGGCCAACGTCCTGACTTTC
CASSDGQGRGSGANVLTF
>TRBD2|few|TRBJ2-5|TRBV27
TGTGCCAGCCAGATGGGACCGGGAGGGGAGACCCAGTACTTC
CASQMGPGGETQYF
>TRBD1|many|TRBJ1-6|TRBV11-2
TGTGCCAGCAGCTTAGAACGGACAGGAGGATCACCCCTCCACTTT
CASSLERTGGSPLHF
>-|many|TRBJ2-1|TRBV7-2
TGTGCCAGCAGCACGACTAGAATCGATGAGCAGTTCTTC
CASSTTRIDEQFF
>-|many|TRBJ2-1|TRBV7-2
TGTGCCAGCAGCGGGGCGCGCGGGGATCGGGATGAGCAGTTCTTC
CASSGARGDRDEQFF
>-|many|TRBJ2-2|TRBV24-1
TGTGCCACCAAACGTGGCGGGGAGCTGTTTTTT
CATKRGGELFF
>TRBD2|few|TRBJ2-1|TRBV24-1
TGTGCCACCAGTGACTCCTCTAGCGGGAGGGCCTACAGGGATGAGCAGTTCTTC
CATSDSSSGRAYRDEQFF
>-|many|TRBJ2-4|TRBV12-3/TRBV12-4
TGTGCCAGCAGCTCCAGACAGGACATAGCCAAAAACATTCAGTACTTC
CASSSRQDIAKNIQYF
>TRBD1|-|TRBJ2-5|TRBV5-1
TGCGCCAGCACCGCGGACAGGGGACGAGAGACCCAGTACTTC
CASTADRGRETQYF
>-|many|TRBJ1-3|TRBV12-3/TRBV12-4
TGTGCCAGCAGTGAAGGACAAAGAAACACCATATATTTT
CASSEGQRNTIYF
>TRBD2|many|TRBJ2-2|TRBV20-1
TGCAGTGCTAGAGATCCGACTAGCGGGAACACCGGGGAGCTGTTTTTT
CSARDPTSGNTGELFF
>-|-|TRBJ2-6|TRBV21-1
TGTGCCAGCACCCGGACAGGAGACAAACCTAAATCCGGTTCTGGGGCCAACGTCCTGACTTTC
CASTRTGDKPKSGSGANVLTF
>-|many|TRBJ1-1|TRBV12-3/TRBV12-4
TGTGCCAGCAGTTTAGATCGGGCCCTGAACACTGAAGCTTTCTTT
CASSLDRALNTEAFF
>-|many|TRBJ1-1|TRBV12-3/TRBV12-4
TGTGCCAGCAGTCGCCGCAGGACGCCCGCTGAAGCTTTCTTT
CASSRRRTPAEAFF
>-|-|TRBJ2-5|TRBV7-6
TGTGCCAGCAGCTTAGGTTCACGGAAAGAGACCCAGTACTTC
CASSLGSRKETQYF
>-|few|TRBJ2-4|TRBV20-1
TGCAGTGCGACGAGGCGCGAAGCCAAAAACATTCAGTACTTC
CSATRREAKNIQYF
>-|-|TRBJ1-1|TRBV5-1
TGCGCCAGCAGCTTGGTCCCCCGGGACGCCGCGGACACTGAAGCTTTCTTT
CASSLVPRDAADTEAFF
>TRBD2|many|TRBJ2-3|TRBV20-1
TGCAGTGCTCACTTAGCGGGAGCGGATACGCAGTATTTT
CSAHLAGADTQYF
>TRBD2|many|TRBJ2-3|TRBV11-2
TGTGCCAGCAGCTTGACATTAGCGGGAGGGTACACAGATACGCAGTATTTT
CASSLTLAGGYTDTQYF
>-|-|TRBJ2-2|TRBV29-1
TGCAGTGGGAGAAACAGACCCCTGAACACCGGGGAGCTGTTTTTT
CSGRNRPLNTGELFF
>TRBD1|many|TRBJ2-5|TRBV29-1
TGCAGCGTCGGATGGACAGGCCAAGAGACCCAGTACTTC
CSVGWTGQETQYF
>TRBD2|many|TRBJ2-3|TRBV20-1
TGCAGTGCGACACCGAGCGGGGAAATCACAGATACGCAGTATTTT
CSATPSGEITDTQYF
>-|few|TRBJ2-3|TRBV3-1
TGTGCCAGCAGCCAAGATTGGGGGATCCCAGATACGCAGTATTTT
CASSQDWGIPDTQYF